This record covers a single T cell receptor beta chain. Its antigen remains unidentified. In the naive CD8 group, cells lacked CD45RO and were positively selected for CCR7, so terminally differentiated effector memory CD45RA+ cells were left out. Measured with immunoSEQ multiplex PCR; TCRdb has only the in-frame clones, and not every one. The table lists 1.5 million to 2.5 million clones, roughly 94% of them singletons. This specimen comes from a study of shared clonotypes between healthy human individuals. Study observations and caveats: The genetic and exposure-history diversity represented was limited by few donors.

The germline V and J ends were trimmed by 1 base and 7 bases, with 10 bases remaining between them. This CDR3 is built from 13 residues. Germline lookup yields CDR1 SGHAT and CDR2 FQNNGV. The sequence derives from a man between 18 and 29 years old in good health. Sequencing was carried out using naive CD8+ T cells sorted from blood. The chain is built from TRBV11-2 and TRBJ1-1, with D perhaps matching TRBD1 (5 bases). The CDR3 region has the DNA TGTGCCAGCAGCTTAGGTCCAGGGATTGAAGCTTTCTTT. Translated: CASSLGPGIEAFF.